This paragraph reports one TCR beta chain. The sample originates from a study of blood T cell repertoires in COVID-19. The overall study: Both acute and convalescent COVID-19 samples were obtained from the United States, Italy and Spain.

Germline V gene data show CDR1 as MNHEY and CDR2 as SMNVEV (reference sequence). Losses at the gene ends were 6 bases for V and 6 bases for J; bases not matched to a gene: 9. The CDR3 consists of 15 residues. The table came from immunoSEQ multiplex PCR; TCRdb's copy has only in-frame clones and leaves some out. Of some 220,000 clones listed, 88% are singletons. The age range of participants was about 18 to 90 years, with residence in around 22 US areas. Participant-reported clinical history was the basis for cohort assignment. Recovered status in Cohort 3 required two negative PCRs, clearance, or symptom resolution.

Specimen: PBMCs or T cells enriched from blood (not recorded which). The chain links TRBV27 to TRBJ2-7; 12 bases are a match to TRBD1. The sequence was collected from a young woman who had recovered from COVID-19. Written as DNA, the CDR3 is TGTGCCAGCAGATGGCTCGGGACAGGGGGCGGCGAGCAGTACTTC. The encoded protein is CASRWLGTGGGEQYF.